The table lists the clone carrying this T cell receptor beta chain with many counts. Other DNA sequences in this specimen translate into the identical CDR3. The CDR3 is made up of 16 amino acids. Losses at the gene ends were 2 bases for V and 4 bases for J; bases not matched to a gene: 5. Germline V CDR1 and CDR2: MNHEY, SMNVEV (reference sequence). The data belong to a study of cytomegalovirus exposure and HLA in healthy donors. Method: immunoSEQ multiplex PCR; TCRdb's copy keeps in-frame clones and lacks some. The data show 250,000 to 350,000 clones, roughly 90% seen once. V is TRBV27 and J is TRBJ2-7, with 13 bases matching TRBD2. The specimen sequenced was PBMCs. This receptor was identified in a man between 25 and 39 years old in good health and CMV-seronegative. The CDR3: CASSLKRTSGGYEQYF. Written as DNA, the CDR3 is TGTGCCAGCAGTTTAAAACGGACTAGCGGGGGTTACGAGCAGTACTTC.